Listed below are T cell receptor beta chains from one sample, sequenced in a study of blood T cell repertoires in COVID-19. The repertoire was sequenced with immunoSEQ multiplex PCR; TCRdb's copy has only in-frame clones and lacks some. The data contain roughly 150,000 clones, approximately 87% of them singletons. Sample: peripheral blood. These receptor sequences come from a woman in her 70s with COVID-19, enrolled during active disease. CDR3s include the opening cysteine and the closing phenylalanine or tryptophan. D genes are given only for firm matches. Some rows have no size entry. The others give once, few or many, or a class for an expanded clone.

>TRBV5-4|-|-|15|TRBJ2-3
TGTGCCAGCCTACCGGGTGGGCAGGGTACAGATACGCAGTATTTT
CASLPGGQGTDTQYF
>TRBV5-1|-|TRBD2|16|TRBJ2-5
TGCGCCAGCAGCTTGGGTTTCACTAGCGGACAAGAGACCCAGTACTTC
CASSLGFTSGQETQYF
>TRBV10-3|-|TRBD1|20|TRBJ1-6
TGTGCCATCAGTGAGTCGAGTGGTAGGACAGGGAGCTCCTATAATTCACCCCTCCACTTT
CAISESSGRTGSSYNSPLHF
>TRBV19|-|-|16|TRBJ2-6
TGTGCCAGCACCTACGCCCCCAACTCTGGGGCCAACGTCCTGACTTTC
CASTYAPNSGANVLTF
>TRBV7-9|-|TRBD2|17|TRBJ2-7
TGTGCCAGCAGCCCCTCAGCAGCAGCGGGGGGGCCCGGCGAGCAGTACTTC
CASSPSAAAGGPGEQYF
>TRBV5-6|-|-|11|TRBJ2-5
TGTGCCAGCAGTTATCAAGAGACCCAGTACTTC
CASSYQETQYF
>TRBV6-5|-|TRBD2|16|TRBJ2-5
TGTGCCAGCAGTTGGGGACTAGCGGGGGGCGAAGAGACCCAGTACTTC
CASSWGLAGGEETQYF
>TRBV6-5|-|-|13|TRBJ2-1
TGTGCCAGCAGTTACTCAAGGGGTAATGAGCAGTTCTTC
CASSYSRGNEQFF
>TRBV6-6|-|TRBD1|14|TRBJ2-7
TGTGCCAGCAGTTACGGGGACAGCTCCTACGAGCAGTACTTC
CASSYGDSSYEQYF
>TRBV7-2|once|TRBD2|16|TRBJ2-1
TGTGCCAGCAGCCTCCCGGGGGGACTCACCTACAATGAGCAGTTCTTC
CASSLPGGLTYNEQFF
>TRBV28|-|-|14|TRBJ1-4
TGTGCCAGCACCGACCTCAGGGATAATGAAAAACTGTTTTTT
CASTDLRDNEKLFF
>TRBV5-4|-|TRBD1|15|TRBJ1-6
TGTGCCAGCAGCCAAGGCGACAGGGGACATTCACCCCTCCACTTT
CASSQGDRGHSPLHF
>TRBV10-3|-|-|15|TRBJ1-1
TGTGCCATCAGTGGACAGCTAGGGCCTAACACTGAAGCTTTCTTT
CAISGQLGPNTEAFF
>TRBV9|-|TRBD2|15|TRBJ2-3
TGTGCCAGCAGCGTAGCCGGGGGGATCACAGATACGCAGTATTTT
CASSVAGGITDTQYF
>TRBV2|-|TRBD1|14|TRBJ1-4
TGTGCCAGCAGAGGGACAGCGCTTAATGAAAAACTGTTTTTT
CASRGTALNEKLFF
>TRBV4-1|-|-|17|TRBJ1-6
TGCGCCAGCAGCCAAACGCTCCGGAGCTCCTATAATTCACCCCTCCACTTT
CASSQTLRSSYNSPLHF
>TRBV9|few|-|14|TRBJ1-5
TGTGCCAGCAGCGTGCTAGGGTCTGAGGGTCCCCAGCATTTT
CASSVLGSEGPQHF
>TRBV7-8|-|-|16|TRBJ1-3
TGTGCCAGCAGCTTGGCCGGGTCTAGCTCTGGAAACACCATATATTTT
CASSLAGSSSGNTIYF
>TRBV4-1|once|-|15|TRBJ1-5
TGCGCCAGCAGCCAAGTAATCAGAAGCAATCAGCCCCAGCATTTT
CASSQVIRSNQPQHF
>TRBV7-3|-|-|14|TRBJ2-7
TGTGCCAGCAGCTTCGGGCGGGACTCCTACGAGCAGTACTTC
CASSFGRDSYEQYF
>TRBV7-5|-|-|16|TRBJ2-5
TGTGCCAGAAGCTTAGGTAGCGGGGGGGGTCAAGAGACCCAGTACTTC
CARSLGSGGGQETQYF
>TRBV7-9|-|-|11|TRBJ1-1
TGTGCCAGCAGCTTGGGCCAGGAAGCTTTCTTT
CASSLGQEAFF
>TRBV7-2|-|-|15|TRBJ1-2
TGTGCCAGCAGCCCCCACTTGACACAGACCGAAGGCTACACCTTC
CASSPHLTQTEGYTF
>TRBV9|-|-|14|TRBJ1-3
TGTGCCAGCAGCGTAGTCGGGTTTGGAAACACCATATATTTT
CASSVVGFGNTIYF
>TRBV6-5|-|TRBD2|15|TRBJ2-3
TGTGCCAGCAGTTCCCCGAGCGGGGGGACCGATACGCAGTATTTT
CASSSPSGGTDTQYF
>TRBV5-5|-|TRBD2|15|TRBJ2-3
TGTGCCAGCAGCTTGGGACTAGCGGCCACAGATACGCAGTATTTT
CASSLGLAATDTQYF
>TRBV9|-|-|15|TRBJ2-1
TGTGCCAGCAGCGTAGGGGCGGGGGCCCACAATGAGCAGTTCTTC
CASSVGAGAHNEQFF
>TRBV7-2|-|-|15|TRBJ2-3
TGTGCCAGCAGCTTAGCGACAGGTAGCACAGATACGCAGTATTTT
CASSLATGSTDTQYF
>TRBV3-1/TRBV3-2|once|-|15|TRBJ1-4
TGTGCCAGCAGCCAAGGGGGGGGGCGCTGGGAAAAACTGTTTTTT
CASSQGGGRWEKLFF
>TRBV5-1|-|-|13|TRBJ2-5
TGCGCCAGCAAGGTGGGCAGTACGAGCACCCAGTACTTC
CASKVGSTSTQYF
>TRBV6-6|-|TRBD1|16|TRBJ1-5
TGTGCCAGCAGTCGACAGGGCATTGGGAGCAATCAGCCCCAGCATTTT
CASSRQGIGSNQPQHF
>TRBV28|-|-|15|TRBJ1-5
TGTGCCAGCAGTTCTACCGGGACATCCAATCAGCCCCAGCATTTT
CASSSTGTSNQPQHF
>TRBV30|-|-|12|TRBJ2-7
TGTGCCTGGAACCTACAGGGCCACGAGCAGTACTTC
CAWNLQGHEQYF
>TRBV4-1|-|TRBD1|16|TRBJ1-2
TGCGCCAGCAGCCCCCTACCGACCGGGACAGGGTATGGCTACACCTTC
CASSPLPTGTGYGYTF
>TRBV21-1|once|-|16|TRBJ1-4
TGTGCCAGCAGCAAAGGTGGGACAGGGGGCGGTGAAAAACTGTTTTTT
CASSKGGTGGGEKLFF
>TRBV3-1/TRBV3-2|few|-|17|TRBJ1-5
TGTGCCAGCAGCCCCTCCCGGGAGGGGATGGGAAATCAGCCCCAGCATTTT
CASSPSREGMGNQPQHF
>TRBV23-1|-|-|12|TRBJ1-1
TGCGCCGGACTGAGGGATCGGACTGAAGCTTTCTTT
CAGLRDRTEAFF
>TRBV7-3|-|TRBD2|14|TRBJ2-7
TGTGCCAGCAGCTCGGGACTAGCGGGGGATGAGCAGTACTTC
CASSSGLAGDEQYF
>TRBV28|-|TRBD1|19|TRBJ1-4
TGTGCCAGCAGTGGGAGAGGACAGGGGACGGGGATGACTAATGAAAAACTGTTTTTT
CASSGRGQGTGMTNEKLFF
>TRBV5-6|-|-|13|TRBJ2-7
TGTGCCAGCACCTCTGGAGGGACCTACGAGCAGTACTTC
CASTSGGTYEQYF
>TRBV10-3|-|TRBD1|16|TRBJ1-6
TGTGCCATCAGTGAGTCAGGGACAGGGGGCTATTCACCCCTCCACTTT
CAISESGTGGYSPLHF
>TRBV16|-|TRBD1|15|TRBJ2-3
TGTGCCAGCAGCCAATTGACAGGGGGCCCAGATACGCAGTATTTT
CASSQLTGGPDTQYF
>TRBV19|-|-|13|TRBJ1-1
TGTGCCAGTAGCTCGACAGGGAACACTGAAGCTTTCTTT
CASSSTGNTEAFF
>TRBV3-1/TRBV3-2|-|-|13|TRBJ2-1
TGTGCCAGCAGCCAAGATCCGACGGGTGAGCAGTTCTTC
CASSQDPTGEQFF
>TRBV5-6|-|-|17|TRBJ1-1
TGTGCCAGCAGCTCACTCCAATCACGGACAGCGGAAACTGAAGCTTTCTTT
CASSSLQSRTAETEAFF
>TRBV6-5|-|TRBD2|13|TRBJ2-3
TGTGCCAGTCATCGGGGGGGCACAGATACGCAGTATTTT
CASHRGGTDTQYF
>TRBV7-2|-|TRBD1|18|TRBJ2-7
TGTGCCAGCAGTTACAGGGCGTTCCGGGACAGGGGGGACTACGAGCAGTACTTC
CASSYRAFRDRGDYEQYF
>TRBV5-4|-|TRBD1|14|TRBJ1-2
TGTGCCAGCAGCCCTGGACAGGATAACTATGGCTACACCTTC
CASSPGQDNYGYTF
>TRBV6-5|-|-|14|TRBJ2-2
TGTGCCAGCAGAGCGGGTCTGAACACCGGGGAGCTGTTTTTT
CASRAGLNTGELFF
>TRBV29-1|-|TRBD1|14|TRBJ2-5
TGCAGCGTAGATCCCGGGACAGGAGCAGAGACCCAGTACTTC
CSVDPGTGAETQYF
>TRBV5-6|-|-|16|TRBJ1-2
TGTGCCAGCAGCTTATCCAGGGGCCCCCATAACTATGGCTACACCTTC
CASSLSRGPHNYGYTF